The 9 T cell receptor beta chains below were found in one sample sequenced in a study of T cell changes during pregnancy in multiple sclerosis. Method: immunoSEQ multiplex PCR; TCRdb's copy keeps in-frame clones and lacks some. The sample includes 59,000 or so clones, about 94% of them seen just once. Source: peripheral blood, taken in the third trimester of pregnancy. The receptors stem from a female donor in good health, enrolled as a control in a pregnancy study.

The genes are TRBV7-8 and TRBJ2-7; 9 bases align to TRBD1. Germline loops: CDR1 SGHVS, CDR2 FQNEAQ. With 4 bases clipped from V and 4 bases from J, the junction kept 14 bases outside the gene matches. This CDR3 is 17 amino acids long. The CDR3 bases are TGTGCCAGCAGCTGGCTAAACCCCGGGACAGGGACTTACGAGCAGTACTTC. Its translation is CASSWLNPGTGTYEQYF.

The chain couples TRBV10-3 to TRBJ1-1, with 9 bases aligning to TRBD1. Germline V gene data show CDR1 as ENHRY and CDR2 as SYGVKD. V shed 10 bases and J 6 bases; nucleotides not matched to a gene: 6. This CDR3 has 12 amino acids. The CDR3 coding sequence is TGTGCCAGCACAGGGGGCGTTGCTGAAGCTTTCTTT. It codes for CASTGGVAEAFF.

The chain employs TRBV6-1 and TRBJ1-2; TRBD1 agrees at 9 bases. Germline-derived CDR1 and CDR2 are MNHNS and SASEGT. Trimming took 2 bases from V and 8 from J; bases not matched to a gene: 9. This CDR3 is built from 15 residues. CDR3 region: CASSEKIGQGQGYTF. Written as DNA, the CDR3 is TGTGCCAGCAGTGAAAAAATAGGACAGGGGCAAGGCTACACCTTC.

The chain joins TRBV5-5 to TRBJ1-2; TRBD1 matches at 7 bases. V was pared by 4 bases and J by 5 bases, with 8 bases of the junction left unmatched. In germline, CDR1 is SGHKS, CDR2 YYEKEE (reference sequence). The CDR3 spans 14 residues. The CDR3 region has the DNA TGTGCCAGCAGCCCTGGGAGCAGGGGGTATGGCTACACCTTC. As protein: CASSPGSRGYGYTF.

This rearrangement joins TRBV12-5 to TRBJ1-2; 10 bases fit TRBD1. Germline loops: CDR1 LGHNT, CDR2 FRNRAP. V was pared by 7 bases and J by 3 bases, with 2 bases of the junction left unmatched. The CDR3 loop spans 13 amino acids. The CDR3 sequence: CASAGTGDYGYTF. The CDR3 DNA follows: TGTGCTAGTGCGGGGACAGGGGACTATGGCTACACCTTC.

This clone was counted only a few times. The chain links TRBV6-1 to TRBJ2-2, with D possibly being TRBD2 (5 bases). Germline CDR1 MNHNS, CDR2 SASEGT. The V end lost 2 bases, the J end lost 4 bases, and 8 bases lay between the germline ends. This CDR3 spans 14 amino acids. The CDR3 sequence is CASSEWGATGELFF. In DNA, the CDR3 is TGTGCCAGCAGTGAATGGGGAGCCACCGGGGAGCTGTTTTTT.

This chain uses TRBV25-1 with TRBJ2-7; 9 bases fit TRBD1. The germline gives CDR1 MGHDK, CDR2 SYGVNS. The CDR3 is 15 amino acids. With 2 bases clipped from V and 4 bases from J, the junction kept 6 bases outside the gene matches. The CDR3 bases are TGTGCCAGCAGTGAAACCGGGACAGGGAATTACGAGCAGTACTTC. This codes for CASSETGTGNYEQYF.

V and J are TRBV6-5 and TRBJ1-5, with D hard to call. Germline V lookup: CDR1 MNHEY, CDR2 SVGAGI. V was shortened by 5 bases and J by 5 bases, with 13 bases between the two germline ends. The CDR3 totals 14 residues. The CDR3 nucleotides are TGTGCCAGCAGTCCCCGAGGGCCGGATCAGCCCCAGCATTTT. This gives the protein CASSPRGPDQPQHF.

This rearrangement joins TRBV28 to TRBJ2-6; TRBD1 might be the D (5 bases). The CDR3 contains 14 residues. V was cut by 6 bases and J by 4 bases, with 10 bases left in between. CDR1 MDHEN and CDR2 SYDVKM come from the germline V gene. CDR3 sequence: CASRGVEGANVLTF. CDR3 in DNA: TGTGCCAGCAGAGGGGTAGAAGGGGCCAACGTCCTGACTTTC.